This T cell receptor beta chain comes out of a study of identical twins. Study-level points and caveats: Models underestimated out-of-frame TCR alpha sharing in monozygotic twins. Excess sharing by twins proved weaker in beta out-of-frame sequences.

V was shortened by 0 bases and J by 4 bases, with 13 bases between the two germline ends. CDR3 length: 14 residues. Germline V gene lookup returns CDR1 SQVTM and CDR2 ANQGSEA. This clonotype was detected a few times. Antigen: not known. A universal primer site arose from template switching, and cDNA bore unique molecular identifiers. A single record per CDR3 protein comes from TCRdb applying MiXCR to the 5' RACE reads. Of 300,000 to 400,000 distinct CDR3 sequences in the sample, approximately 8.8% are singletons; the top ten hold about 8.1%. This clonotype was obtained from a woman aged 50 to 65 in good health. Material: naive T cells sorted from blood. This sequence joins TRBV29-1 and TRBJ2-7; a weak D match, TRBD2 (7 bases). The CDR3 here is CSVEDHREGYEQYF. The CDR3 DNA follows: TGCAGCGTTGAAGATCACAGGGAGGGGTACGAGCAGTACTTC.